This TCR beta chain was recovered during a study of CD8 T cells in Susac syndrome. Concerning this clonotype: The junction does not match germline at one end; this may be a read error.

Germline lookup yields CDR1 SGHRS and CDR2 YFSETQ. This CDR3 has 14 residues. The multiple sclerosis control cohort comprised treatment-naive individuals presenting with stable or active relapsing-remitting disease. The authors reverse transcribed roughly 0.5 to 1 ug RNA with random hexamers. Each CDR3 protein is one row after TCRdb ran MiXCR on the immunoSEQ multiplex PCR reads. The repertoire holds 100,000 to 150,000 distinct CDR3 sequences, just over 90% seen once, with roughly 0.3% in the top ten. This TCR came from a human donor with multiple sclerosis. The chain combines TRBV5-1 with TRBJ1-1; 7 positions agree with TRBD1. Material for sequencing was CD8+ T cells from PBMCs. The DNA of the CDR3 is TGTGCCAGCAGTTTAAGGGGGCCGAACACTGAAGCTTTCTTT. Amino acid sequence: CASSLRGPNTEAFF.